This TCR beta chain was sequenced during a study of T cells in Graves' hyperthyroidism and ophthalmopathy. Study conclusions and caveats: Blood samples included most of the expanded thyroid clonotypes exceeding 0.001.

A single count supports this clonotype. Its matching antigen is unknown. The study enrolled patients aged 18 to 65 with newly diagnosed hyperthyroidism of under 2 months' duration. It was approximately 9.4 ml of fresh peripheral blood that supplied the PBMCs. RNA transcripts were the template for amplifying TCR beta CDR3 regions. Researchers ran a first-round RT-PCR on the TCR CDR3 using the HTBI primer set. A single record per CDR3 protein comes from TCRdb applying MiXCR to the multiplex PCR reads. The sample lists hundreds of thousands of distinct CDR3 sequences; approximately 14% were seen once. The CDR3 length is 13 residues. The V gene lost 4 bases and the J gene lost 6 bases, with 13 bases spanning the gap. The germline V gene has CDR1 SGHTA and CDR2 FQGTGA.

The gene calls are TRBV7-3 and TRBJ2-7; D ambiguous. The sequencing input was blood. The TCR comes from a woman aged 18-29 years with Graves' hyperthyroidism. DNA of the CDR3: TGTGCCAGCAGCTCCATACCCGGTTCCGAGCAGTACTTC. It codes for CASSSIPGSEQYF.